These T cell receptor beta chains were read from a single sample in a study of blood T cell repertoires in COVID-19. Libraries were prepared by immunoSEQ multiplex PCR; TCRdb keeps only in-frame clonotypes and omits some of them. The sample has tens of thousands of clones, more than 75% seen once. Material: peripheral blood. The receptors were gathered from a human donor in a cohort sampled during active COVID-19. Each CDR3 is given with its conserved first and last residue. A D gene is named only where the DNA matches it firmly. The size of a clone is reported for some rows only, either as once, few or many, or as a class for expanded clones.

V gene	D gene	clone size	J gene	CDR3 DNA	CDR3 protein
TRBV7-2	NA	NA	TRBJ2-5	TGTGCCAGCATCGCAGCGGGTGCCCGGGGGACCCAGTACTTC	CASIAAGARGTQYF
TRBV27	NA	NA	TRBJ2-5	TGTGCCAGCAGTGAAGCTAGCACCGAGACCCAGTACTTC	CASSEASTETQYF
TRBV4-3	NA	once	TRBJ2-3	TGCGCCAGTCAACAGGGATATAGCACAGATACGCAGTATTTT	CASQQGYSTDTQYF
TRBV27	NA	NA	TRBJ1-5	TGTGCCAGCAGTTCCAGGGAGGATCAGCCCCAGCATTTT	CASSSREDQPQHF
TRBV27	NA	NA	TRBJ1-1	TGTGCCAGCAGTTTAAGGGGCCCACCCACTGAAGCTTTCTTT	CASSLRGPPTEAFF
TRBV7-6	NA	NA	TRBJ1-3	TGTGCCAGCAGCTTAGGACCAGGCCGCTCTGGAAACACCATATATTTT	CASSLGPGRSGNTIYF
TRBV28	NA	NA	TRBJ1-2	TGTGCCAGCAGTACACCCCCGGGGAGGTATGGCTACACCTTC	CASSTPPGRYGYTF
TRBV11-3	TRBD1	NA	TRBJ1-4	TGTGCCAGCAGCCTCCCGACAGGGAAAGGCAGACTGTTTTTT	CASSLPTGKGRLFF
TRBV12-3/TRBV12-4	NA	NA	TRBJ2-2	TGTGCCAGCAGTAAGGGGATCGCCGGGGAGCTGTTTTTT	CASSKGIAGELFF
TRBV28	TRBD1	NA	TRBJ1-5	TGTGCCAGCAGTCCACGGACAGGGGGCTTAAATCAGCCCCAGCATTTT	CASSPRTGGLNQPQHF
TRBV7-2	TRBD1	NA	TRBJ1-4	TGTGCCAGCAGCCCTCGACAGGGGGCGCTTGAAAAACTGTTTTTT	CASSPRQGALEKLFF
TRBV6-4	NA	NA	TRBJ1-6	TGTGCCAGCAGCACACAGCAAAAGAATTCACCCCTCCACTTT	CASSTQQKNSPLHF
TRBV28	NA	few	TRBJ1-5	TGTGCCAGCAATTCAAATGCAGGGCAGCCCCAGCATTTT	CASNSNAGQPQHF
TRBV4-3	TRBD1	NA	TRBJ2-1	TGCGCCAGCAGCCAAGACGGGACAGGTAACAATGAGCAGTTCTTC	CASSQDGTGNNEQFF
TRBV28	NA	NA	TRBJ1-2	TGTGCCAGCACCCAAGGGGGGGGTCTTAGTGCTTATGGCTACACCTTC	CASTQGGGLSAYGYTF
TRBV9	NA	NA	TRBJ2-7	TGTGCCAGCAGCGTAGGGGTGACATCTCCCTACGAGCAGTACTTC	CASSVGVTSPYEQYF
TRBV4-1	NA	NA	TRBJ1-1	TGCGCCAGCAGCCAAGCGACAGACATGAACACTGAAGCTTTCTTT	CASSQATDMNTEAFF
TRBV7-3	TRBD2	NA	TRBJ2-5	TGTGCCAGCAGCTTAACGGGGACTAGCGTTTGGGAGACCCAGTACTTC	CASSLTGTSVWETQYF
TRBV18	TRBD1	few	TRBJ1-2	TGTGCCAGCTCACCAGGGGGACAGGACATCTATGGCTACACCTTC	CASSPGGQDIYGYTF
TRBV4-2	NA	NA	TRBJ2-4	TGTGCCAGCAGCCAAGCGGGTTCCTCAAAGGGGAACATTCAGTACTTC	CASSQAGSSKGNIQYF
TRBV4-1	TRBD2	NA	TRBJ2-7	TGCGCCAGCAGCCAAGAACTAGCGGGACCCTACGAGCAGTACTTC	CASSQELAGPYEQYF
TRBV5-1	TRBD2	NA	TRBJ2-1	TGCGCCAGCTCCTCTAGCGGGAGCTCCTACAATGAGCAGTTCTTC	CASSSSGSSYNEQFF
TRBV6-5	NA	NA	TRBJ2-2	TGTGCCAGCAGCAACAGGAACACCGGGGAGCTGTTTTTT	CASSNRNTGELFF